This TCR beta chain emerged from a study of T cells after yellow fever vaccination. The CDR3 is 14 residues long. The V end lost 2 bases, the J end lost 0 bases, and 7 bases lay between the germline ends. CDR1 MNHEY and CDR2 SVGEGT come from the germline V gene. This clonotype was picked up many times. What it binds is not known. Whole-study findings and limits: Reappearing after the booster were most of the clones from primary vaccination (approximately 96% CD4, approximately 88% CD8).

MiXCR was run by TCRdb on the 5' RACE reads, yielding one entry per CDR3 protein. Altogether fewer than 350,000 distinct CDR3 sequences are present, around 4.5% being singletons, with the ten largest covering roughly a fifth. This TCR came from a man between 18 and 35 years old who received the YFV17D yellow fever vaccine. The chain joins TRBV6-2 or TRBV6-3 to TRBJ1-1; D uncertain. The sequencing used PBMCs, collected 15 days after the yellow fever booster vaccination. CDR3 residues: CASSYPGMNTEAFF. The DNA for the CDR3 is TGTGCCAGCAGTTACCCGGGAATGAACACTGAAGCTTTCTTT.